A selection of T cell receptor beta chains follows, all from one sample in a study of T cell responses to AZD1222 COVID-19 vaccine. Libraries were prepared by immunoSEQ multiplex PCR; TCRdb keeps only in-frame clonotypes and omits some of them. The sample has some 94,000 clones; about 85% are singletons. The specimen was peripheral blood, collected on day 0 of AZD1222 vaccination. These receptors all come from an adult in good health. Both conserved end residues are part of each CDR3. A D gene is named only where the DNA matches it firmly. Size values are once, few and many counts, or a class for expanded clones, and some rows have none.

d_call,clone_size,j_call,v_call,cdr3_aa,cdr3_nt
TRBD2,.,TRBJ2-5,TRBV2,CASSEASGRGTQYF,TGTGCCAGCAGTGAAGCGAGCGGGAGAGGGACCCAGTACTTC
.,.,TRBJ1-1,TRBV7-9,CASSSAKNTEAFF,TGTGCCAGCAGCTCAGCAAAGAACACTGAAGCTTTCTTT
.,.,TRBJ1-4,TRBV2,CASRGEKLFF,TGTGCCAGCCGGGGTGAAAAACTGTTTTTT
TRBD1,.,TRBJ2-1,TRBV30,CAWGRDRGVNEQFF,TGTGCCTGGGGCCGGGACAGAGGCGTAAATGAGCAGTTCTTC
TRBD1,once,TRBJ1-6,TRBV5-5,CASSEGQATNSPLHF,TGTGCCAGCAGCGAAGGACAGGCCACTAATTCACCCCTCCACTTT
.,.,TRBJ1-1,TRBV19,CASSITGNNDEAFF,TGTGCCAGTAGTATAACAGGGAATAACGATGAAGCTTTCTTT
.,few,TRBJ1-4,TRBV5-1,CASRATGLNEKLFF,TGTGCCAGCAGAGCGACAGGCCTCAATGAAAAACTGTTTTTT
.,.,TRBJ2-7,TRBV24-1,CATSGLGGHPYEQYF,TGTGCCACCAGTGGCCTAGGGGGACATCCCTACGAGCAGTACTTC
TRBD1,.,TRBJ2-2,TRBV10-3,CAIGGQGSVGELFF,TGTGCCATAGGAGGACAGGGTAGTGTCGGGGAGCTGTTTTTT
.,.,TRBJ2-3,TRBV4-3,CASSQARGAPTDTQYF,TGCGCCAGCAGCCAAGCCCGGGGCGCCCCCACAGATACGCAGTATTTT
.,once,TRBJ1-1,TRBV7-2,CASSSNTEAFF,TGTGCCAGCAGCTCAAACACTGAAGCTTTCTTT
.,once,TRBJ1-1,TRBV29-1,CSARDSPNTEAFF,TGCAGCGCCCGGGACTCCCCGAACACTGAAGCTTTCTTT
.,.,TRBJ1-2,TRBV21-1,CASSAPGGDRGLDGYTF,TGTGCCAGCAGCGCCCCGGGGGGGGACAGGGGGCTCGATGGCTACACCTTC
TRBD1,.,TRBJ1-1,TRBV7-3,CASSPTGGRTEAFF,TGTGCCAGCAGCCCGACAGGGGGCCGCACTGAAGCTTTCTTT
TRBD2,.,TRBJ2-3,TRBV9,CASSVGTSPKDTQYF,TGTGCCAGCAGCGTAGGGACTAGCCCCAAGGATACGCAGTATTTT
.,.,TRBJ1-2,TRBV9,CASSVVRDYGYTF,TGTGCCAGCAGCGTAGTGAGGGACTATGGCTACACCTTC
TRBD1,.,TRBJ2-1,TRBV18,CASSPGQDYNEQFF,TGTGCCAGCTCACCGGGACAGGACTACAATGAGCAGTTCTTC
.,.,TRBJ1-2,TRBV19,CASTPGPGSVAYYGYTF,TGTGCCAGTACCCCAGGGCCAGGGAGTGTGGCGTACTATGGCTACACCTTC
TRBD1,.,TRBJ1-4,TRBV5-6,CASSLVGQGLTFGKLFF,TGTGCCAGCAGCTTGGTTGGACAGGGGCTCACTTTTGGAAAACTGTTTTTT
TRBD2,.,TRBJ2-1,TRBV9,CASSVGSSGRWSNEQFF,TGTGCCAGCAGCGTAGGGTCTAGCGGGAGGTGGAGCAATGAGCAGTTCTTC
.,.,TRBJ1-1,TRBV5-1,CASSRQTGNTEAFF,TGCGCCAGCAGCCGACAGACAGGGAACACTGAAGCTTTCTTT
.,.,TRBJ2-3,TRBV6-5,CASSYWSSTDTQYF,TGTGCCAGCAGTTACTGGAGCAGCACAGATACGCAGTATTTT
TRBD1,.,TRBJ1-5,TRBV29-1,CSVVDRESNQPQHF,TGCAGCGTTGTGGACAGGGAAAGCAATCAGCCCCAGCATTTT
TRBD1,once,TRBJ1-1,TRBV9,CASSTQPGQVNTEAFF,TGTGCCAGCAGCACTCAGCCCGGACAGGTTAACACTGAAGCTTTCTTT
.,.,TRBJ2-6,TRBV19,CASSKGSGANVLTF,TGTGCCAGTAGTAAGGGCTCTGGGGCCAACGTCCTGACTTTC
TRBD1,.,TRBJ1-5,TRBV9,CASSAEGQGHQPQHF,TGTGCCAGCAGCGCAGAAGGACAGGGGCATCAGCCCCAGCATTTT
.,.,TRBJ1-2,TRBV7-9,CASSPLPVWYGYTF,TGTGCCAGCAGCCCACTCCCGGTCTGGTATGGCTACACCTTC
.,.,TRBJ1-6,TRBV9,CASSGGDSYNSPLHF,TGTGCCAGCAGCGGGGGGGACTCCTATAATTCACCCCTCCACTTT
.,.,TRBJ2-7,TRBV25-1,CASSGTSSYEQYF,TGTGCCAGCAGCGGCACGAGCTCCTACGAGCAGTACTTC
.,.,TRBJ1-5,TRBV20-1,CSAPPHQPQHF,TGCAGTGCTCCCCCCCATCAGCCCCAGCATTTT
.,.,TRBJ1-2,TRBV18,CASSPTTQNNYGYTF,TGTGCCAGCTCGCCCACCACCCAGAATAACTATGGCTACACCTTC
.,.,TRBJ2-3,TRBV5-4,CASTLQASDTQYF,TGTGCCAGCACCCTTCAAGCCTCAGATACGCAGTATTTT
TRBD2,.,TRBJ2-1,TRBV4-3,CASSQMGGLAGSNEQFF,TGCGCCAGCAGCCAGATGGGGGGACTAGCGGGGTCCAATGAGCAGTTCTTC
.,.,TRBJ1-4,TRBV13,CASSLGQGTTTNEKLFF,TGTGCCAGCAGCTTAGGACAGGGCACTACAACTAATGAAAAACTGTTTTTT
.,.,TRBJ2-7,TRBV7-9,CASSLAQTSYEQYF,TGTGCCAGCAGCTTAGCCCAAACCTCCTACGAGCAGTACTTC
.,.,TRBJ1-4,TRBV2,CASMATRSGEKLFF,TGTGCCAGCATGGCAACCCGGAGCGGTGAAAAACTGTTTTTT
.,.,TRBJ1-2,TRBV9,CASSAWPNYGYTF,TGTGCCAGCAGCGCATGGCCTAACTATGGCTACACCTTC
.,.,TRBJ1-1,TRBV18,CASSPAIQGLSIMNTEAFF,TGTGCCAGCTCACCTGCAATCCAGGGGCTATCAATAATGAACACTGAAGCTTTCTTT
.,.,TRBJ2-5,TRBV5-1,CASSLIGKETQYF,TGCGCCAGCAGCTTAATCGGCAAAGAGACCCAGTACTTC
.,once,TRBJ2-4,TRBV23-1,CASSQWGAGGTTRDPVRKNIQYF,TGCGCCAGCAGTCAATGGGGGGCAGGGGGGACCACTAGGGACCCTGTACGCAAAAACATTCAGTACTTC
.,.,TRBJ2-5,TRBV4-2,CASSQGPWETQYF,TGTGCCAGCAGCCAAGGTCCGTGGGAGACCCAGTACTTC
TRBD1,.,TRBJ1-1,TRBV6-5,CASSSRGGGREAFF,TGTGCCAGCAGTTCCCGAGGGGGCGGCCGTGAAGCTTTCTTT
.,.,TRBJ2-1,TRBV19,CASKSRGTHQFF,TGTGCCAGTAAGTCGAGAGGGACTCATCAGTTCTTC
TRBD1,few,TRBJ1-6,TRBV15,CATSSGTALNSPLHF,TGTGCCACCAGCAGCGGGACAGCCCTCAATTCACCCCTCCACTTT
.,.,TRBJ1-1,TRBV11-1,CASSPRPFPTEAFF,TGTGCCAGCAGCCCCCGACCCTTTCCCACTGAAGCTTTCTTT